This TCR beta chain was retrieved from a study of T cells in Graves' hyperthyroidism and ophthalmopathy. In germline, CDR1 is SGHRS, CDR2 YFSETQ. The CDR3 is made up of 16 amino acids. J lost 6 bases, V lost 0 bases, and 10 bases had no gene match. This clonotype was picked up many times. TCR beta CDR3 region amplification was performed from RNA transcripts. The HTBI set primed first-round TCR CDR3 RT-PCR. TCRdb re-derived calls from the multiplex PCR reads in MiXCR, one entry per CDR3 protein. The sample carries about 570,000 distinct CDR3 sequences, 14% recorded once. This sequence was found in a woman in her thirties or forties with Graves' hyperthyroidism. Sequenced input: blood. The rearrangement joins TRBV5-1 to TRBJ2-7; 9 bases align to TRBD2. The DNA for the CDR3 is TGCGCCAGCAGCTTGGTAGCGGGAGAGGAATCGGGCGAGCAGTACTTC. Translated: CASSLVAGEESGEQYF.